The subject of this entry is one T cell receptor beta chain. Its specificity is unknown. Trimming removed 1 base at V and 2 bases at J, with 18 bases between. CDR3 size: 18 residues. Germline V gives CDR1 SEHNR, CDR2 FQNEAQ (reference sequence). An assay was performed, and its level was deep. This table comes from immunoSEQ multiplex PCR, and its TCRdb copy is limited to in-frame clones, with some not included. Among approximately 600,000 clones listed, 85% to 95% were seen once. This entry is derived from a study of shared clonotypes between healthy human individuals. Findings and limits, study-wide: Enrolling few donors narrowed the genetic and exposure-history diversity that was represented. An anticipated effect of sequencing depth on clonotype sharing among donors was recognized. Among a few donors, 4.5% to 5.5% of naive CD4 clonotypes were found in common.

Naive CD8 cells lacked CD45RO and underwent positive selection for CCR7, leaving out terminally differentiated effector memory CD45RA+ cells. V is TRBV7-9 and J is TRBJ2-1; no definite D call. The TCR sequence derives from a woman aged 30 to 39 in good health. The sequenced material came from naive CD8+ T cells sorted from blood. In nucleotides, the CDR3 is TGTGCCAGCAGCTTAGAGGGTGTGGTTGGGCCAACCTACAATGAGCAGTTCTTC. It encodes CASSLEGVVGPTYNEQFF.